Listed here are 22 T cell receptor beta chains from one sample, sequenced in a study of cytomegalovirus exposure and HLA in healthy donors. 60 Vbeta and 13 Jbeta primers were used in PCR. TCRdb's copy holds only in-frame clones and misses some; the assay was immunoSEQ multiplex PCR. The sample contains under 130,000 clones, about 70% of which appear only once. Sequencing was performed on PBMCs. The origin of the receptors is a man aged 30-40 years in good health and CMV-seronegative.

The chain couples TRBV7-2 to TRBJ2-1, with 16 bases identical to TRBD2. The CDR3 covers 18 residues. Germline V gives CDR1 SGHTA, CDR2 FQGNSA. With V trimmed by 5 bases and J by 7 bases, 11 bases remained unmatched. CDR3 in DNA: TGTGCCAGCAGCCCCACCGGGACTAGCGGGAGGGCCAGGAATGAGCAGTTCTTC. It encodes CASSPTGTSGRARNEQFF.

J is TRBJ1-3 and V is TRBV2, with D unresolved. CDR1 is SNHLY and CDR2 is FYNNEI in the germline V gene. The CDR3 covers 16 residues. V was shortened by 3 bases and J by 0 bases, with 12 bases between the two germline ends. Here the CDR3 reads CASSDRSRSSGNTIYF. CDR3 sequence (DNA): TGTGCCAGCAGTGACCGTTCCAGATCCTCTGGAAACACCATATATTTT.

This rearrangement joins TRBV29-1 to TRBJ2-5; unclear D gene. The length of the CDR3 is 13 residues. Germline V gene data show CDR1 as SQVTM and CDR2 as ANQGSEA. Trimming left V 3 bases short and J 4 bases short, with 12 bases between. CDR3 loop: CSVDLSLRETQYF. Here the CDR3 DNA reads TGCAGCGTTGACCTTAGCCTCAGAGAGACCCAGTACTTC.

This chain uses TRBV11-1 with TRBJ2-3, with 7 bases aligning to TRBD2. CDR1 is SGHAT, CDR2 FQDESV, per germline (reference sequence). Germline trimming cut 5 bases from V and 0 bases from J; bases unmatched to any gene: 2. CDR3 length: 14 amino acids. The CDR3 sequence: CASSPGGSTDTQYF. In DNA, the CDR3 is TGTGCCAGCAGCCCCGGGGGGAGCACAGATACGCAGTATTTT.

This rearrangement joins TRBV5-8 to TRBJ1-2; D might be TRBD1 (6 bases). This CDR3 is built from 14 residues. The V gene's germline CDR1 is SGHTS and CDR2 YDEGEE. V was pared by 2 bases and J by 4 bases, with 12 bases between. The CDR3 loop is CASSFYREIYGYTF. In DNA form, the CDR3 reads TGTGCCAGCAGCTTTTACAGGGAGATCTATGGCTACACCTTC.

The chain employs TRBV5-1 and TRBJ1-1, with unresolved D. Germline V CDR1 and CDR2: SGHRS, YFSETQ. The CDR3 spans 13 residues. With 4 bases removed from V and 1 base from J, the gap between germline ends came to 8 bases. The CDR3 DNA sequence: TGCGCCAGCAGCCCCAGGCAGAACACTGAAGCTTTCTTT. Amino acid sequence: CASSPRQNTEAFF.

CDR3 amino acids: CSFDRVGEQYF. The CDR3 DNA reads as TGCAGTTTCGACAGGGTGGGTGAGCAGTACTTC. The chain uses TRBV20-1 and TRBJ2-7; 7 bases are a match to TRBD1. Germline V CDR1 and CDR2: DFQATT, SNEGSKA (reference sequence). CDR3 length equals 11 residues. Trimming at V came to 8 bases and at J to 7 bases, leaving 8 bases not matched to a gene.

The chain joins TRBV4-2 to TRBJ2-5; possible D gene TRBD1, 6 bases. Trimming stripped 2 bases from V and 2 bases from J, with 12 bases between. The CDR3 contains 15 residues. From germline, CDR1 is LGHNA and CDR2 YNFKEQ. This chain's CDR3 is CASSQWLRGQETQYF. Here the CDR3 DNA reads TGTGCCAGCAGCCAATGGTTAAGGGGGCAAGAGACCCAGTACTTC.

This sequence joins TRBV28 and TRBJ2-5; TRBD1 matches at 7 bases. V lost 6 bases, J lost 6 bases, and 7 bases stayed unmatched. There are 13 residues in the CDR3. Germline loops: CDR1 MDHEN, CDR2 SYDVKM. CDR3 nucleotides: TGTGCCAGCAGAGGGACAGTTGGGCAGACCCAGTACTTC. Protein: CASRGTVGQTQYF.

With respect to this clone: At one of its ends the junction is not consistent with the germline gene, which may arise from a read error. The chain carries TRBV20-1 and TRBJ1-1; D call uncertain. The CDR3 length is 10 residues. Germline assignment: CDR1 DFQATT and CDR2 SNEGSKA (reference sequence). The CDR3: CSAPAVGRAF. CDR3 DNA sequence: TGCAGTGCCCCAGCGGTCGGGAGAGCGTTT.

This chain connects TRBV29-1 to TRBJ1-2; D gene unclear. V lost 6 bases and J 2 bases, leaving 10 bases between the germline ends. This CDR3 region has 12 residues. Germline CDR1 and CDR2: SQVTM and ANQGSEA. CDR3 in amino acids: CSVWEMNYGYTF. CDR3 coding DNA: TGCAGCGTCTGGGAGATGAACTATGGCTACACCTTC. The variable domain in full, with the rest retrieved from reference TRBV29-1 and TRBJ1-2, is SAVISQKPSRDICQRGTSLTIQCQVDSQVTMMFWYRQQPGQSLTLIATANQGSEATYESGFVIDKFPISRPNLTFSTLTVSNMSPEDSSIYLCSVWEMNYGYTFGSGTRLTVV.

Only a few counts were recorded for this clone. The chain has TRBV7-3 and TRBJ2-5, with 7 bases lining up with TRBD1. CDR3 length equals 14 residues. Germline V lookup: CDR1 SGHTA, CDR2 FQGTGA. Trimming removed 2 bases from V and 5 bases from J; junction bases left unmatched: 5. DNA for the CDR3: TGTGCCAGCAGCTTATCAGGACAGGCGGAGACCCAGTACTTC. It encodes CASSLSGQAETQYF.

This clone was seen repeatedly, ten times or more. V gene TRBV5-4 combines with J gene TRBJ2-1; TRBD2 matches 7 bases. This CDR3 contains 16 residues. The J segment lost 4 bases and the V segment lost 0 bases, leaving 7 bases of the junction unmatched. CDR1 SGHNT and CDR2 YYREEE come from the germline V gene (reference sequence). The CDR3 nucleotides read TGTGCCAGCAGCTTGGGCGGCGGGAGTGTATACAATGAGCAGTTCTTC. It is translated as CASSLGGGSVYNEQFF.

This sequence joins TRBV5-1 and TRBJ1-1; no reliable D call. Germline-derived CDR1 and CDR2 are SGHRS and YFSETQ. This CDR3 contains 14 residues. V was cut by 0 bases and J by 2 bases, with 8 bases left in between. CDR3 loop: CASSLDVRNTEAFF. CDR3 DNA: TGCGCCAGCAGCTTGGATGTGAGAAACACTGAAGCTTTCTTT.

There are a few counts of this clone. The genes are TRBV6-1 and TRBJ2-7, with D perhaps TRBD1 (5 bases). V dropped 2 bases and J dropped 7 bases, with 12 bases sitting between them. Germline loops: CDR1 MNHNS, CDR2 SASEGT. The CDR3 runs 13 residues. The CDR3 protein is CASSERQGREQYF. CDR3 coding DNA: TGTGCCAGCAGTGAAAGGCAGGGTAGGGAGCAGTACTTC.

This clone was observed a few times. The CDR3 reads CASSSRTGGPDTEAFF. The CDR3 region has the DNA TGTGCCAGCAGCTCCAGGACAGGGGGCCCAGACACTGAAGCTTTCTTT. The chain is built from TRBV7-9 and TRBJ1-1, with TRBD1 matching 11 bases. CDR1 is SEHNR, CDR2 FQNEAQ, per germline (reference sequence). The CDR3 is 16 residues long. J was trimmed by 3 bases and V by 4 bases; bases with no gene match: 7.

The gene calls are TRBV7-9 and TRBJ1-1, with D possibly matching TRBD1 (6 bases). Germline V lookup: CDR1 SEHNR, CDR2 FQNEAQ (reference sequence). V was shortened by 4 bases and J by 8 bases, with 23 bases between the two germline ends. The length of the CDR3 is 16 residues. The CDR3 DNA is TGTGCCAGCAGCTCCAAGGGTTGGGGGCGCCTTGAGGAAGCTTTCTTT. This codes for CASSSKGWGRLEEAFF. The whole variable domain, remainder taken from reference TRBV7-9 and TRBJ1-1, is DTGVSQNPRHKITKRGQNVTFRCDPISEHNRLYWYRQTLGQGPEFLTYFQNEAQLEKSRLLSDRFSAERPKGSFSTLEIQRTEQGDSAMYLCASSSKGWGRLEEAFFGQGTRLTVV.

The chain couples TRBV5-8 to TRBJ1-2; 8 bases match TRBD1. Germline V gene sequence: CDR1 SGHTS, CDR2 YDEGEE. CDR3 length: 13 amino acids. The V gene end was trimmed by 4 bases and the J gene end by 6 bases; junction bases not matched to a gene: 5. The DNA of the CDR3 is TGTGCCAGCAGCCTATTGACAGGGGATGGCTACACCTTC. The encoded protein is CASSLLTGDGYTF.

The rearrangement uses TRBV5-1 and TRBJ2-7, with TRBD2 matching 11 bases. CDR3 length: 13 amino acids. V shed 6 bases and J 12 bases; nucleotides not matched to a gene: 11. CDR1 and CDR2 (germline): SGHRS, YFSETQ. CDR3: CASTGTSGARGYF. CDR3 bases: TGCGCCAGCACCGGGACTAGCGGAGCGAGAGGGTACTTC.

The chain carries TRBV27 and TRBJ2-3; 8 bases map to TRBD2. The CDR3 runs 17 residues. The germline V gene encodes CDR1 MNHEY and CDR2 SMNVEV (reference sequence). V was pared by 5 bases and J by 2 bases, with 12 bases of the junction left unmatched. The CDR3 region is CASSPRGSGVFTDTQYF. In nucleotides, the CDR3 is TGTGCCAGCAGTCCCCGGGGTAGCGGGGTTTTCACAGATACGCAGTATTTT.

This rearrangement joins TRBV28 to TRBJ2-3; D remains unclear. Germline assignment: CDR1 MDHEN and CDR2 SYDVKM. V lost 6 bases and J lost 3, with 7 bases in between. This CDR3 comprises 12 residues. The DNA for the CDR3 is TGTGCCAGCAGGGGCAGTACAGATACGCAGTATTTT. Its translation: CASRGSTDTQYF.

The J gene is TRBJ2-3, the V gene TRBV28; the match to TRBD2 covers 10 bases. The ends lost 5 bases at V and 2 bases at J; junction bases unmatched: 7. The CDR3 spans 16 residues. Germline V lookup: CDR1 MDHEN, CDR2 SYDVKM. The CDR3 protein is CASSALLAGHTDTQYF. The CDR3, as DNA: TGTGCCAGCAGTGCCCTACTAGCGGGGCACACAGATACGCAGTATTTT.